The clone carrying this T cell receptor beta chain was detected many times. For naive CD8 T cells, sorting used the CD8+CD4-CCR7+CD45RA+ phenotype. Bulk libraries came from a prior protocol with listed TCR primers. From the PCR reads, TCRdb called clonotypes with MiXCR, one entry per CDR3 protein. The sample comprises 68,000 or so distinct CDR3 sequences, 15% to 20% of which are singletons, and approximately 1.6% rests with the top ten. This sample was taken from a study of molecular identifiers for immune sequencing clone quantification. The source of this sequence is a human donor in good health. Some libraries in this study had Jurkat cell RNA spiked in. The sample taken for sequencing was naive CD8+ T cells from blood, with Jurkat cell RNA spiked in. Subset indicated: FACS-sorted CD8+CD4-CCR7+CD45RA+ naive T cells.

CDR3 nucleotides: TGTGCCAGCAGCCCTGGTGGGGGGGTCTCCTACGAGCAGTACTTC. This codes for CASSPGGGVSYEQYF. V gene TRBV11-2 combines with J gene TRBJ2-7; 7 bases match TRBD2. In germline, CDR1 is SGHAT, CDR2 FQNNGV. The length of the CDR3 is 15 residues. J was trimmed by 0 bases and V by 5 bases; bases with no gene match: 7.